This T cell receptor (beta chain) was documented in a study of blood T cell repertoires in COVID-19. Study-level background: From the United States, Italy and Spain came samples of acute and convalescent COVID-19. In each case, the material was cDNA or gDNA derived from T cells, B-cell-depleted T cells, or PBMCs.

TCRdb's copy holds only in-frame clones and misses some; the assay was immunoSEQ multiplex PCR. The sample lists 70,000 or so clones, 85% to 90% occurring once. The sample holds one count of this clone. Trimming stripped 8 bases from V and 4 bases from J, with 26 bases between. The CDR3 has 18 residues. Germline V gene data show CDR1 as KGHDR and CDR2 as SFDVKD. Sequencing input: peripheral blood. This clonotype was obtained from a woman aged 80 or over with active COVID-19. This rearrangement joins TRBV24-1 to TRBJ2-1; the D gene is possibly TRBD1 (5 bases). The CDR3 DNA sequence: TGTGCCACCACCTCACTCTCGTGGGTTGGCGGACAATACAATGAGCAGTTCTTC. The encoded protein is CATTSLSWVGGQYNEQFF.